Given below is one T cell receptor beta chain in context. The antigen is undetermined. The V end was cut by 6 bases, the J end by 3 bases, with 15 bases between. CDR1 SNHLY and CDR2 FYNNEI come from the germline V gene. This CDR3 has 15 amino acids. This entry belongs to a study of T cell responses to AZD1222 COVID-19 vaccine. Study-level results: Clonal diversity may have been underestimated in mostly white British donors.

Sequencing was performed with immunoSEQ multiplex PCR; in TCRdb, only in-frame clones are kept and a portion is missing. Among 110,000 or so clones listed, about 83% were seen once. The sequencing used peripheral blood, collected on day 0 of AZD1222 vaccination. The source of this sequence is an adult in good health. The rearrangement joins TRBV2 to TRBJ1-5; D uncertain. Here the CDR3 DNA reads TGTGCCAGCAGGGTGGGGAACGATTACAATCAGCCCCAGCATTTT. Translation gives CASRVGNDYNQPQHF.